This TCR beta chain was observed in a study of blood T cell repertoires in COVID-19. The sample holds a few counts of this clone. The data were produced by immunoSEQ multiplex PCR, yet TCRdb's version contains in-frame clones alone and is incomplete. The repertoire holds about 210,000 clones, approximately 80% seen once, with about 9.7% in the top ten. The CDR3 runs 20 residues. Germline V gene sequence: CDR1 SGHVS, CDR2 FNYEAQ. The trim removed 1 base at V and 5 bases at J, leaving 17 bases unmatched. The chain is built from TRBV7-6 and TRBJ2-3, with 11 nucleotides matching TRBD2. This receptor was taken from a man aged 45-65 years with active or convalescent COVID-19. Sequencing was done on a sample of peripheral blood. The CDR3 sequence is CASSLEGVGLAGGPGDTQYF. DNA of the CDR3: TGTGCCAGCAGCTTAGAAGGTGTCGGGTTAGCGGGGGGGCCGGGAGATACGCAGTATTTT. The entire variable domain, with the rest obtained from reference TRBV7-6 and TRBJ2-3, is as follows: GAGVSQSPRYKVTKRGQDVALRCDPISGHVSLYWYRQALGQGPEFLTYFNYEAQQDKSGLPNDRFSAERPEGSISTLTIQRTEQRDSAMYRCASSLEGVGLAGGPGDTQYFGPGTRLTVL.